This T cell receptor beta chain was obtained from a study of T cell repertoires in cytomegalovirus infection. Study-level information: Through public TCR beta signatures, both CMV infection and matching HLA type were indicated.

The V end lost 1 base, the J end lost 12 bases, and 10 bases lay between the germline ends. Looked up from germline, CDR1 is MDHEN and CDR2 is SYDVKM. The CDR3 contains 12 residues. This clonotype occurred many times. TCRdb processed the reads anew with MiXCR; each CDR3 protein has one entry. Altogether about 80,000 distinct CDR3 sequences are present, about 4% being singletons, with the ten largest covering under 5.5%. The receptor was derived from a human donor in good health (CMV status not recorded). Some clones in this sample may be carry-over from other donors' samples. Sequencing was done on a sample of PBMCs. The V call is TRBV28, the J call TRBJ2-1, with D perhaps TRBD2 (6 bases). CDR3: CASSLYFGGQFF. For the CDR3, the DNA is TGTGCCAGCAGTTTATATTTCGGGGGGCAGTTCTTC.